This TCR beta chain emerged from a study of metastatic and nonmetastatic thyroid tumors. The wider study: Where malignant and benign thyroid patients were concerned, repertoires were compared across blood and tumor or nodule tissue.

All patients reached thyroid surgery having received no treatment beforehand. This clone occurred many times. Its target is unknown. As processed by the authors: What underpinned the distant-metastasis classifier for papillary thyroid cancer was the set of CDR3 differences across clinicopathological groups. Using MiXCR, TCRdb re-called clones from the PCR reads. Clone size and V and J calls follow TCRdb, not the original study. This sample has tens of thousands of clones, with over 10% found just once. Study findings and constraints: Malignant thyroid tumors reportedly exceeded benign nodules significantly in TCR beta diversity, with the difference appearing in blood and tumor.

Germline V gene lookup returns CDR1 MGHRA and CDR2 YSYEKL. Between the trimmed V and J ends, which lost 5 bases and 10 bases, there was a span of 14 bases. This CDR3 has 13 amino acids. This sequence joins TRBV4-1 and TRBJ1-4; a possible D gene is TRBD1 (5 bases). The receptor comes from a female donor with papillary thyroid cancer or a benign thyroid nodule (not recorded which). Some clones in this sample may be carry-over from other donors' samples. Sequencing was done on a sample of blood. CDR3 sequence: CASSNSREGKLFF. In DNA form, the CDR3 reads TGCGCCAGCAGCAATAGCAGGGAGGGAAAACTGTTTTTT.